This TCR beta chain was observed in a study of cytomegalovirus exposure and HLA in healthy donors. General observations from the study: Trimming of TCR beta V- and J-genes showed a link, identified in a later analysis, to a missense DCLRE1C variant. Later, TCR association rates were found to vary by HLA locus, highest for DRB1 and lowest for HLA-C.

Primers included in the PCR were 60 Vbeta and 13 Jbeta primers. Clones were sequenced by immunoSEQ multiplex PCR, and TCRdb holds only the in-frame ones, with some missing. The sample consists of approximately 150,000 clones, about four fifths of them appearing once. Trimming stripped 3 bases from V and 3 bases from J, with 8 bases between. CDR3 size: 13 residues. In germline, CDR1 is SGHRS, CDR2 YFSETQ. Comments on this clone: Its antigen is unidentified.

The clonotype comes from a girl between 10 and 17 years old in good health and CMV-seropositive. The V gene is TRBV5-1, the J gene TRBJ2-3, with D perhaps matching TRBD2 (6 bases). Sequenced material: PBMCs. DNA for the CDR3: TGCGCCAGCAGCTGGGACTTGACAGATACGCAGTATTTT. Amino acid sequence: CASSWDLTDTQYF.